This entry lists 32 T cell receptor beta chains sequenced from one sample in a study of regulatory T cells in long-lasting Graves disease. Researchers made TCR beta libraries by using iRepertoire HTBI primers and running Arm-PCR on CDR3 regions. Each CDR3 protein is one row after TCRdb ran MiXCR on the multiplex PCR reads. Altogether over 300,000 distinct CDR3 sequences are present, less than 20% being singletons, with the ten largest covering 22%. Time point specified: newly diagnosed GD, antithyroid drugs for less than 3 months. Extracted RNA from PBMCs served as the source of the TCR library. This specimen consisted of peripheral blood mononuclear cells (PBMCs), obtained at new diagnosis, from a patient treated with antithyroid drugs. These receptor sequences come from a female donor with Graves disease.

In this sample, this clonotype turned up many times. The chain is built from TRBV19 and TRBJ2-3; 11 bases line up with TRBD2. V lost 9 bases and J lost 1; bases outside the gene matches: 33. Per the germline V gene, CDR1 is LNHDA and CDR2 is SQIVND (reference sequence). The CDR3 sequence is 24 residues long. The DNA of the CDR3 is TGTGCCAGCAGCGCGACGGGACCCTGGGAGATAGCGGGAGGGCCGAGGTATGGCACAGATACGCAGTATTTT. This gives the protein CASSATGPWEIAGGPRYGTDTQYF.

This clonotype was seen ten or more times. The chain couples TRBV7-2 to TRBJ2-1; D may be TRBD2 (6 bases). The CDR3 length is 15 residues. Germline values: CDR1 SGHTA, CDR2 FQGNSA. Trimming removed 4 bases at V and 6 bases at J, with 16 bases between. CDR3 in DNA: TGTGCCAGCAGCTCCTCTTTGGGAGGACTCAATGAGCAGTTCTTC. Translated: CASSSSLGGLNEQFF.

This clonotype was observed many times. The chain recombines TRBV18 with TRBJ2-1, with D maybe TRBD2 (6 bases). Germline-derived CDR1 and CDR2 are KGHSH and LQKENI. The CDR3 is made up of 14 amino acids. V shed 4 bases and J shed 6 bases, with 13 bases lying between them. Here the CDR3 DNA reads TGTGCCAGCTCACTCTCCTTTAGCGGCAATGAGCAGTTCTTC. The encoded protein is CASSLSFSGNEQFF.

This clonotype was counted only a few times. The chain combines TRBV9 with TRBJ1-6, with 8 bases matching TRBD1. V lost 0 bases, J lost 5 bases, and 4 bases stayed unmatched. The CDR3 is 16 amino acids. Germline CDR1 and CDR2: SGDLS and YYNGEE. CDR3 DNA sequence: TGTGCCAGCAGCGTAGGAGACAGGGGTAATAATTCACCCCTCCACTTT. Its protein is CASSVGDRGNNSPLHF.

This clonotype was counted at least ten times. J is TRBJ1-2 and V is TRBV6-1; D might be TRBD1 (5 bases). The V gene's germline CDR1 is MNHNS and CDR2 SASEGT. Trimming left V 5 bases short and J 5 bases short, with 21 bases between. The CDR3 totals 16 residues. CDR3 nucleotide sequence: TGTGCCAGCAGTCCAGACACACCACCGGGACCTTATGGCTACACCTTC. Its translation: CASSPDTPPGPYGYTF.

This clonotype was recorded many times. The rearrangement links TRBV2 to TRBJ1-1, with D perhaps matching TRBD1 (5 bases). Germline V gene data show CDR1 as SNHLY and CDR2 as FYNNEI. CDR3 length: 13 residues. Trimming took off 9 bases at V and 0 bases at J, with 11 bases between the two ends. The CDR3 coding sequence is TGTGCCAGTGCCGAGGGGATGAACACTGAAGCTTTCTTT. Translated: CASAEGMNTEAFF.

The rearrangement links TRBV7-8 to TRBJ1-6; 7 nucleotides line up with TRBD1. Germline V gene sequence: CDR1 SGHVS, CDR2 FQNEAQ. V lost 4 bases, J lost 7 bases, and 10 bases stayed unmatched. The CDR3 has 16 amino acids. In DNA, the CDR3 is TGTGCCAGCAGCTCCAAGACCGGGACAGTGAATTCACCCCTCCACTTT. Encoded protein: CASSSKTGTVNSPLHF.

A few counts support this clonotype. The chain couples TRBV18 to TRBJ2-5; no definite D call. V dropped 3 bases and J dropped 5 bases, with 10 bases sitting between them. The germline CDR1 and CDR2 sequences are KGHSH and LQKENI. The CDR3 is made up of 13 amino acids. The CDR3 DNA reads TGTGCCAGCTCACCGACCCCCGGGGAGACCCAGTACTTC. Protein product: CASSPTPGETQYF.

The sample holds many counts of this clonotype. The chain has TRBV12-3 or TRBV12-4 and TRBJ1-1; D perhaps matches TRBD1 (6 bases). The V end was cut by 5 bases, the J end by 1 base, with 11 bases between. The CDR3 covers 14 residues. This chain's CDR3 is CASSPGHSNTEAFF. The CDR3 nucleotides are TGTGCCAGCAGTCCGGGACATTCGAACACTGAAGCTTTCTTT.

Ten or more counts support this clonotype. The CDR3 protein is CASSVGQGPPYEQYF. The CDR3 DNA is TGTGCCAGCAGCGTCGGACAGGGGCCACCCTACGAGCAGTACTTC. The V gene is TRBV7-3, the J gene TRBJ2-7; 9 bases are shared with TRBD1. Per the germline V gene, CDR1 is SGHTA and CDR2 is FQGTGA. V trimming: 5 bases; J trimming: 2 bases; junction bases outside the gene matches: 7. The CDR3 is 15 residues long.

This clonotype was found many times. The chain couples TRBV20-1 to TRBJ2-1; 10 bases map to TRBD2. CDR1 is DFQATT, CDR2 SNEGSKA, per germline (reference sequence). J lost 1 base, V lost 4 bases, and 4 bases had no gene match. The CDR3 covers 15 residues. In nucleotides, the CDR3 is TGCAGTGCTATCATAGCGGGGGGATCCTACAATGAGCAGTTCTTC. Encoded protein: CSAIIAGGSYNEQFF.

CDR3 region: CASSLPVSPGLEQYF. CDR3 in DNA: TGTGCCAGCAGCCTGCCCGTGAGCCCAGGGCTCGAGCAGTACTTC. V and J are TRBV28 and TRBJ2-7; a weak D match, TRBD1 (5 bases). Trimming shortened V by 6 bases and J by 6 bases, and 21 bases separated the two germline ends. The germline gives CDR1 MDHEN, CDR2 SYDVKM. The CDR3 length is 15 residues.

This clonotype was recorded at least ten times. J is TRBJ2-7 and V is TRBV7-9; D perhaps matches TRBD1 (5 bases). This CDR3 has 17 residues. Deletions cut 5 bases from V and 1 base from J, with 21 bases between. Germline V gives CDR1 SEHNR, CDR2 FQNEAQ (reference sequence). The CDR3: CASSPSARRATSYEQYF. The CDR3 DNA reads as TGTGCCAGCAGCCCTTCAGCGCGCAGGGCCACATCCTACGAGCAGTACTTC. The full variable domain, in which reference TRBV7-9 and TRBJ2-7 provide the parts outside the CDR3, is DTGVSQNPRHKITKRGQNVTFRCDPISEHNRLYWYRQTLGQGPEFLTYFQNEAQLEKSRLLSDRFSAERPKGSFSTLEIQRTEQGDSAMYLCASSPSARRATSYEQYFGPGTRLTVT.

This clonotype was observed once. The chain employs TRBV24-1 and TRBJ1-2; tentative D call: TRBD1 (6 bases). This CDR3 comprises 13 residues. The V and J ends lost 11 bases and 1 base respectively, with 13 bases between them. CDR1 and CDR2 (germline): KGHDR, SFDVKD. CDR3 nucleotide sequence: TGTGCCATTACCGGGACATATAACTATGGCTACACCTTC. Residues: CAITGTYNYGYTF.

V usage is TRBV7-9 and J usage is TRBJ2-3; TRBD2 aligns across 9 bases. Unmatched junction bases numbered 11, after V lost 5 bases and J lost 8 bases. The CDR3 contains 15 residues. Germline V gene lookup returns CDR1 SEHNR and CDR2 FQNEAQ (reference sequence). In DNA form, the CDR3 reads TGTGCCAGCAGCGAGCGGGAGGCGGGCCTCCGTACGCAGTATTTT. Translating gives CASSEREAGLRTQYF.

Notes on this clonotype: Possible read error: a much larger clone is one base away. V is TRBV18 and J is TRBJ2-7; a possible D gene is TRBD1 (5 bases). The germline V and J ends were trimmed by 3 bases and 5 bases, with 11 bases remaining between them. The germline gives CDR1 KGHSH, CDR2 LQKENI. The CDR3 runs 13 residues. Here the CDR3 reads CASSPSGNNEQYF. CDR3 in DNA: TGTGCCAGCTCACCTTCAGGGAACAACGAGCAGTACTTC.

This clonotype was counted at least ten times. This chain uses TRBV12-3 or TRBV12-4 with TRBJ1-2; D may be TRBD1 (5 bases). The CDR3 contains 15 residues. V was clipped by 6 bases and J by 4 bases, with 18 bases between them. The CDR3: CASSLGGGDFYGYTF. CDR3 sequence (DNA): TGTGCCAGCAGCCTAGGCGGGGGGGACTTCTATGGCTACACCTTC.

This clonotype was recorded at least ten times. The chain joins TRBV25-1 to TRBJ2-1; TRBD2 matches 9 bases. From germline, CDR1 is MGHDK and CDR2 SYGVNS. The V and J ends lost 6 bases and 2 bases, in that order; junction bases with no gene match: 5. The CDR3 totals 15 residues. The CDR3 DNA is TGTGCCAGCAGGCGGGAGGGACACCCCTACAATGAGCAGTTCTTC. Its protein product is CASRREGHPYNEQFF.

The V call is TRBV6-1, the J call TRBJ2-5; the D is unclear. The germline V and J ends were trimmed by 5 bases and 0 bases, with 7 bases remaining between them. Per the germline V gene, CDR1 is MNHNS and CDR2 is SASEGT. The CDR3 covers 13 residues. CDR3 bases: TGTGCCAGCAGTAACAGTAACCAAGAGACCCAGTACTTC. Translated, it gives CASSNSNQETQYF.

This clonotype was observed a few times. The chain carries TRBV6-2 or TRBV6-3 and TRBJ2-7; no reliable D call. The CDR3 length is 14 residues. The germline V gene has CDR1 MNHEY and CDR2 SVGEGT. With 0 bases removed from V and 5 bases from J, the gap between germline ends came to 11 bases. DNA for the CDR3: TGTGCCAGCAGTTACTCGAAAAGGTTGGACGAGCAGTACTTC. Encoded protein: CASSYSKRLDEQYF.

This CDR3 reads CASSQDAGAVGNQPQHF. The CDR3 DNA is TGCGCCAGCAGCCAAGATGCAGGGGCGGTGGGCAATCAGCCCCAGCATTTT. This rearrangement joins TRBV4-1 to TRBJ1-5; D is perhaps TRBD1 (6 bases). Germline CDR1 is MGHRA and CDR2 is YSYEKL. The V and J ends lost 0 bases and 2 bases respectively, with 14 bases between them. The CDR3 is 17 residues long.

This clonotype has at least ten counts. The CDR3 DNA sequence: TGTGCCAGCAGACCCCCGGCCCCGGGGGCCCCTACGCTGTTTTTT. Amino acids: CASRPPAPGAPTLFF. This chain joins TRBV28 and TRBJ2-2; either TRBD1 or TRBD2 may fit D (6 bases each). CDR1 and CDR2 (germline): MDHEN, SYDVKM. The V end was cut by 6 bases, the J end by 13 bases, with 24 bases between. This CDR3 spans 15 amino acids.

CDR3 nucleotides: TGTGCCAGCAGACCGACAGGGAGTGATTCACCCCTCCACTTT. As protein: CASRPTGSDSPLHF. The chain recombines TRBV6-1 with TRBJ1-6, with TRBD1 matching over 7 bases. CDR1 MNHNS and CDR2 SASEGT come from the germline V gene. J was trimmed by 8 bases and V by 6 bases; bases with no gene match: 7. The CDR3 consists of 14 residues.

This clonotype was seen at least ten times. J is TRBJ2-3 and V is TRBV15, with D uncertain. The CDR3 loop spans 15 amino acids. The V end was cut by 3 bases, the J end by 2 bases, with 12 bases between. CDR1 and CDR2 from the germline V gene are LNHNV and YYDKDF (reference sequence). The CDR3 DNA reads TGTGCCACCAGCAGTAGTACTACTTACACAGATACGCAGTATTTT. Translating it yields CATSSSTTYTDTQYF.

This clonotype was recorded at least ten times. CDR3 residues: CASSSDRVGTEAFF. The CDR3 DNA reads TGTGCCAGCAGTTCGGACAGGGTTGGCACTGAAGCTTTCTTT. The rearrangement uses TRBV2 and TRBJ1-1; 8 nucleotides agree with TRBD1. The germline V gene has CDR1 SNHLY and CDR2 FYNNEI. V shed 5 bases, J shed 4 bases, and the junction held 6 bases outside the gene matches. The CDR3 sequence is 14 residues long.

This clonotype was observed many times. CDR3 DNA sequence: TGTGCCAGCAGCTTAGAGGGGGCGCAGAACACTGAAGCTTTCTTT. It translates to CASSLEGAQNTEAFF. The chain carries TRBV5-6 and TRBJ1-1; 7 nucleotides line up with TRBD1. Germline-derived CDR1 and CDR2 are SGHDT and YYEEEE. The length of the CDR3 is 15 residues. J lost 1 base, V lost 2 bases, and 5 bases had no gene match.

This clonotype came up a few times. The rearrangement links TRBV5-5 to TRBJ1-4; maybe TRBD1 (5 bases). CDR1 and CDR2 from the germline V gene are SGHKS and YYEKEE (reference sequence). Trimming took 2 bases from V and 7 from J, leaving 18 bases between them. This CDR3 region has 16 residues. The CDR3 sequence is CASSLRHRGASEKLFF. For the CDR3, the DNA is TGTGCCAGCAGCTTACGACATCGCGGGGCTTCTGAAAAACTGTTTTTT.

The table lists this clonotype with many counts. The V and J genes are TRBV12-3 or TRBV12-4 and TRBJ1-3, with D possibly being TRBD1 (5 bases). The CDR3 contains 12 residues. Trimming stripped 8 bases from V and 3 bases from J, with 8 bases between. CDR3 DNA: TGTGCCAGCGGGACCAGTGGAAACACCATATATTTT. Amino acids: CASGTSGNTIYF.

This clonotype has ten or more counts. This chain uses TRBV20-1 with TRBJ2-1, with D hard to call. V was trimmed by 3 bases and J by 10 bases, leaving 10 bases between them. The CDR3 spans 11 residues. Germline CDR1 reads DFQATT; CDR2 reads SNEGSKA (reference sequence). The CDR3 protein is CSARVSREQFF. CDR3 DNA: TGCAGTGCTAGGGTCTCCCGGGAGCAGTTCTTC.

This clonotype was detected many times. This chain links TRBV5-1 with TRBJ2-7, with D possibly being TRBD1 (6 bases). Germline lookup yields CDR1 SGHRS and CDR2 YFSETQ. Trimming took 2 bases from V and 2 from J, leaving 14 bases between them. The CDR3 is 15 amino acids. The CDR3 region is CASSFTGNFAYEQYF. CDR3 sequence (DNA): TGCGCCAGCAGCTTTACAGGGAATTTCGCCTACGAGCAGTACTTC.

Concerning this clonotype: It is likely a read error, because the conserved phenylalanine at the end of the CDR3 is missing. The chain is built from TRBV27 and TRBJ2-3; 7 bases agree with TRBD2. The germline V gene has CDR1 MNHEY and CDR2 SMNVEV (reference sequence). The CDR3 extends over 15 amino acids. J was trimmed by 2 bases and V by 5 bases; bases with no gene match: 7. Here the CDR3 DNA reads TGTGCCAGCAGTACGGGAGGTCCCCACACAGATACGCAGTATCTT. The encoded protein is CASSTGGPHTDTQYL.

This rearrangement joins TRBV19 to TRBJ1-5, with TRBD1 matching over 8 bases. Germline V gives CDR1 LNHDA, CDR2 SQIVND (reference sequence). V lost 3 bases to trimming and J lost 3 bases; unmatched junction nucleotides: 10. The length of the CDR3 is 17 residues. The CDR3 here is CASSIEPGGWVNQPQHF. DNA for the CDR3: TGTGCCAGTAGTATCGAACCAGGGGGCTGGGTCAATCAGCCCCAGCATTTT.